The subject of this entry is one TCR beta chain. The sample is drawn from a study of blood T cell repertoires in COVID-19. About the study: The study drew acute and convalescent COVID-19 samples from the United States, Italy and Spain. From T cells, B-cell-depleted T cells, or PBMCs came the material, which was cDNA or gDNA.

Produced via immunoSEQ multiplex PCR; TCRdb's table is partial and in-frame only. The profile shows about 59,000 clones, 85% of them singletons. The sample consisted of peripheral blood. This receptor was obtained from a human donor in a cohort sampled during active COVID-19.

This CDR3 reads CAWSYRENEKLFF. In nucleotides, the CDR3 is TGTGCCTGGAGTTACAGGGAAAATGAAAAACTGTTTTTT. The gene calls are TRBV30 and TRBJ1-4, with a weak D call TRBD1 (6 bases). V lost 2 bases and J 5 bases, leaving 9 bases between the germline ends. CDR3 size: 13 residues. The germline gives CDR1 GTSNPN, CDR2 SVGIG (reference sequence). The full variable domain, in which reference TRBV30 and TRBJ1-4 provide the parts outside the CDR3, is SQTIHQWPATLVQPVGSPLSLECTVEGTSNPNLYWYRQAAGRGLQLLFYSVGIGQISSEVPQNLSASRPQDRQFILSSKKLLLSDSGFYLCAWSYRENEKLFFGSGTQLSVL.